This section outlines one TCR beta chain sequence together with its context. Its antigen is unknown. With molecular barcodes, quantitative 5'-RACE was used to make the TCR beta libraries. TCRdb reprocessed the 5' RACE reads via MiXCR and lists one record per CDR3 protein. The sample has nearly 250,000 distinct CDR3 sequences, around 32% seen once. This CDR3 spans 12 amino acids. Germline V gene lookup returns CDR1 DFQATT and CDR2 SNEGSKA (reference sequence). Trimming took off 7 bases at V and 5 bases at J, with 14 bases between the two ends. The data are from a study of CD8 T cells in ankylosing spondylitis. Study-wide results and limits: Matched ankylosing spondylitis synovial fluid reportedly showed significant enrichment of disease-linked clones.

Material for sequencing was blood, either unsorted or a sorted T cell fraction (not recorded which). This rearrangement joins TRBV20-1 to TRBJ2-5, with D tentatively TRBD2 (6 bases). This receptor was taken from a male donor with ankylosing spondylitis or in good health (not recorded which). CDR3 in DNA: TGCAGTGGATCGGGGGACCTGGAGACCCAGTACTTC. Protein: CSGSGDLETQYF.